The entry below describes one TCR beta chain. Its antigen is not known. The sort gate was single viable CD3+CD4+CD8-CD45RO+ cells for memory CD4+ T cells. The authors' processing: After removing out-of-frame reads, 2,204,828 distinct TCRbeta sequences remained. TCRdb's table, derived via immunoSEQ multiplex PCR, lists solely in-frame clones and lacks some. Clonal size and the V and J genes are those of that table, whereas D and trimming came from the DNA. Here the sample spans over 75,000 clones, roughly 80% being singletons. V was clipped by 6 bases and J by 1 base; unmatched bases: 3. Germline CDR1 is ENHRY and CDR2 is SYGVKD. The CDR3 contains 14 residues. This entry is derived from a study of memory CD4+ T cells and cytomegalovirus serostatus. Study as a whole: Healthy Belgian adult donors included about 10 CMV-positive and 20 to 30 CMV-negative people. Whole-study results and caveats: Of under 200 reported CMV TCRbeta sequences, 67 were found in memory CD4+ repertoires.

The rearrangement uses TRBV10-3 and TRBJ2-1; 7 nucleotides agree with TRBD1. This clonotype originated in an adult in good health and CMV-seropositive. The sequenced material came from memory CD4+ T cells from blood. CDR3 nucleotide sequence: TGTGCCATCAGCGGACAGGTGTCCTACAATGAGCAGTTCTTC. This sequence encodes CAISGQVSYNEQFF.